This TCR beta chain was found in a study of blood T cell repertoires in COVID-19. At the level of the study: In each case, the material was cDNA or gDNA derived from T cells, B-cell-depleted T cells, or PBMCs.

Participant reports of clinical history set cohort assignment. In Cohort 3, a recovered donor had either two negative PCRs, clearance, or symptom resolution. Germline V CDR1 and CDR2: SGDLS, YYNGEE. J lost 2 bases, V lost 4 bases, and 11 bases had no gene match. The CDR3 is 16 amino acids. Authors' analysis steps: Amplifying reference gene primers gave estimates of nucleated cell counts. The assay was immunoSEQ multiplex PCR, and TCRdb's table has in-frame clones only and misses some. V and J calls and clone size follow that table, whereas D and trimming were derived from the DNA. Here the sample spans about 290,000 clones, roughly 89% being singletons.

Sequenced sample: PBMCs or T cells enriched from blood (not recorded which). The chain is built from TRBV9 and TRBJ2-7; TRBD1 aligns across 8 bases. This receptor was identified in a woman aged 40 to 49 who had recovered from COVID-19. CDR3 nucleotides: TGTGCCAGCAGCTCAAGAGACAGGGGATCCGCCTACGAGCAGTACTTC. Protein product: CASSSRDRGSAYEQYF.